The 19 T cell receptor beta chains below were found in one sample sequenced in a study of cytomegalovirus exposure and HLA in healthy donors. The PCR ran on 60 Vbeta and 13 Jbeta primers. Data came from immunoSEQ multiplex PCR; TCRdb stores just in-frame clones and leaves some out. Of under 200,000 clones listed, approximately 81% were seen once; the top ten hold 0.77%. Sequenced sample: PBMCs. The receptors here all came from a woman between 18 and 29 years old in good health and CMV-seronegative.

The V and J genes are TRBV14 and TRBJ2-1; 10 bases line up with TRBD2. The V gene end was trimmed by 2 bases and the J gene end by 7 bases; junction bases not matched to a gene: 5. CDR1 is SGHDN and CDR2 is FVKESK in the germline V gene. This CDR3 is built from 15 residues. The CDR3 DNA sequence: TGTGCCAGCAGCCAAAGGCTAGCGGGAGTAAATGAGCAGTTCTTC. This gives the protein CASSQRLAGVNEQFF.

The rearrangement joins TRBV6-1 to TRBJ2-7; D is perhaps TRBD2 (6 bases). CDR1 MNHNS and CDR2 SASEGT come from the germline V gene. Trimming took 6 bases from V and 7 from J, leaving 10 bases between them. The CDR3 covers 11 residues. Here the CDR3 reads CASRQSGEQYF. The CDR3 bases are TGTGCCAGCAGACAGAGCGGGGAGCAGTACTTC.

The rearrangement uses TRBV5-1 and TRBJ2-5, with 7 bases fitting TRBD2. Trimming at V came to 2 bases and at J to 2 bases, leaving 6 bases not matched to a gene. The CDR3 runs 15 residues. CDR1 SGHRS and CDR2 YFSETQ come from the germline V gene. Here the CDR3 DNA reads TGCGCCAGCAGCTTCAGTAGCGGGCCACAAGAGACCCAGTACTTC. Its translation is CASSFSSGPQETQYF.

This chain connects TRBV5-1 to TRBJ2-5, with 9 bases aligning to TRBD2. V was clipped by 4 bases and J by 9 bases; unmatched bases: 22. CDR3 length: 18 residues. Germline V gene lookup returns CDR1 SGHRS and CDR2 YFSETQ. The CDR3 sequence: CASSPSGPSGILLSPQYF. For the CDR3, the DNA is TGCGCCAGCAGCCCATCTGGGCCTAGCGGGATACTTCTAAGTCCCCAGTACTTC.

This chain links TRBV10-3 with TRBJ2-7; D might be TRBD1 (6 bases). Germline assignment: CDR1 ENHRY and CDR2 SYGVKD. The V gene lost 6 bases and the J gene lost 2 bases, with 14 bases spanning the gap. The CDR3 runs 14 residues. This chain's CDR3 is CAISDSTGAYEQYF. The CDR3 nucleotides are TGTGCCATCAGCGACTCGACAGGAGCCTACGAGCAGTACTTC.

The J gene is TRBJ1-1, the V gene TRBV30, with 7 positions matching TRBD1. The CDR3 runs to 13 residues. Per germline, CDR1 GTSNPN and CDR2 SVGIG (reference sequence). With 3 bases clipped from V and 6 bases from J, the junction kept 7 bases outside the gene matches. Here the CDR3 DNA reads TGTGCCTGGAGCACAGGGGCTAGGGCTGAAGCTTTCTTT. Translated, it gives CAWSTGARAEAFF.

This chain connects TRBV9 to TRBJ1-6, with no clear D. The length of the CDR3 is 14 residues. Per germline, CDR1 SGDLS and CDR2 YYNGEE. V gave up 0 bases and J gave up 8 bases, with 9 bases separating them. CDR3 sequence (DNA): TGTGCCAGCAGCGTAGCCCCCACGGATTCACCCCTCCACTTT. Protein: CASSVAPTDSPLHF.

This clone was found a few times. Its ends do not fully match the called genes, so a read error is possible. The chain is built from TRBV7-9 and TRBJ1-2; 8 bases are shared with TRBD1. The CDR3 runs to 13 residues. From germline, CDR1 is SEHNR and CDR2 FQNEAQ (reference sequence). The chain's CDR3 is CSSRSGQAVGYTF. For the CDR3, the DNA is TGTTCCAGCAGGTCGGGACAGGCGGTTGGCTACACCTTC.

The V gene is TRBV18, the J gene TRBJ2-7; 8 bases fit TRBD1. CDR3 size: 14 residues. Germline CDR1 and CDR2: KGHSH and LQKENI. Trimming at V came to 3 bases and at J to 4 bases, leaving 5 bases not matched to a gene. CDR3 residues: CASSPDRALYEQYF. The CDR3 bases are TGTGCCAGCTCACCGGACAGGGCTTTGTACGAGCAGTACTTC.

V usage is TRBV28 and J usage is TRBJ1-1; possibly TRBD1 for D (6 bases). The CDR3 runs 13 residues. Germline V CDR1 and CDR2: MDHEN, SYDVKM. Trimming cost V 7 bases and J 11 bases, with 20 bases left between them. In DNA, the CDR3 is TGTGCCAGCATGGGGCCCATAGGGGGTGGGGCTTTCTTT. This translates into CASMGPIGGGAFF.

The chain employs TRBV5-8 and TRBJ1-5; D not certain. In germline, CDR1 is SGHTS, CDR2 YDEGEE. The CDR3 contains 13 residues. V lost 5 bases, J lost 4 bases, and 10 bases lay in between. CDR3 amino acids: CASRSQQNQPQHF. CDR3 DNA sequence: TGTGCCAGCAGGAGCCAACAGAATCAGCCCCAGCATTTT.

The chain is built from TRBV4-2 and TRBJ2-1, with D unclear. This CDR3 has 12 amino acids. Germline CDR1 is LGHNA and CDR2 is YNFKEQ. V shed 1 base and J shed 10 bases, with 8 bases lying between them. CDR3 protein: CASSQVTREQFF. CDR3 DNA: TGTGCCAGCAGCCAAGTGACCAGGGAGCAGTTCTTC.

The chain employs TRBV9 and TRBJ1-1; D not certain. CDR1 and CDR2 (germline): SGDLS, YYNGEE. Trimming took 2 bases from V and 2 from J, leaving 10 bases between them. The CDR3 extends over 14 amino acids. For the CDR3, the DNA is TGTGCCAGCAGCGTGAGCGTTAGAAACACTGAAGCTTTCTTT. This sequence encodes CASSVSVRNTEAFF.

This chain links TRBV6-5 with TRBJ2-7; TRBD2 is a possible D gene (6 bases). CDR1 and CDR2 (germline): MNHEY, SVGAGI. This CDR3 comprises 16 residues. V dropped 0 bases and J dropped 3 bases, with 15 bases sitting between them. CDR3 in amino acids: CASSYSTPGDGYEQYF. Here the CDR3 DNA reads TGTGCCAGCAGTTACTCGACTCCGGGGGATGGCTACGAGCAGTACTTC.

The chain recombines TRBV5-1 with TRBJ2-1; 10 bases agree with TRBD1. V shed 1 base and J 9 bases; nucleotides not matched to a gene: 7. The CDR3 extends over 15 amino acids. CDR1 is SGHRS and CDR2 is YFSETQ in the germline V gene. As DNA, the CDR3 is TGCGCCAGCAGCTTGAACCTGGGACAGGGGCTTGAGCAGTTCTTC. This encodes CASSLNLGQGLEQFF.

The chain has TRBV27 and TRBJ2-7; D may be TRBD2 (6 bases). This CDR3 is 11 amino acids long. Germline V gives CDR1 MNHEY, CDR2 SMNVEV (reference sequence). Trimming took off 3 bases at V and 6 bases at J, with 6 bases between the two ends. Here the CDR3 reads CASSFGGEQYF. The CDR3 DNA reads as TGTGCCAGCAGTTTCGGGGGCGAGCAGTACTTC.

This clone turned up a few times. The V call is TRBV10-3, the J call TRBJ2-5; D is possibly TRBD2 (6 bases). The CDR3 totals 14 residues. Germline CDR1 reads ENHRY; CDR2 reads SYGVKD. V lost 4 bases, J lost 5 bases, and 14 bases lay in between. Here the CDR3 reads CAISGPGVGETQYF. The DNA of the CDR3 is TGTGCCATCAGTGGACCGGGAGTTGGTGAGACCCAGTACTTC.

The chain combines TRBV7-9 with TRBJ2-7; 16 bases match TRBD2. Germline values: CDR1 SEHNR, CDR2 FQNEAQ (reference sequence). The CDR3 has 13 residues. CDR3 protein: CASSQSGTSGREV. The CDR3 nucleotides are TGTGCCAGCAGCCAATCCGGGACTAGCGGGAGGGAGGTC.

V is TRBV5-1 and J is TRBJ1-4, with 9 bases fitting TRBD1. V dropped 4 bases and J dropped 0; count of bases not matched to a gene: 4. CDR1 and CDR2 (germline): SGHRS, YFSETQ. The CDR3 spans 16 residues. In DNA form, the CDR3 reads TGCGCCAGCAGCAGGGACAGGGAGGCAACTAATGAAAAACTGTTTTTT. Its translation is CASSRDREATNEKLFF.